This record covers a single T cell receptor beta chain. Its target is unknown. This sample was taken from a study of cytomegalovirus exposure and HLA in healthy donors. Background on the study: Out of 398 genotyped donors, about 81% belonged to the Caucasian-associated ancestry cluster.

The CDR3 is 15 residues long. The primer mix had 60 Vbeta and 13 Jbeta primers. The repertoire was sequenced with immunoSEQ multiplex PCR; TCRdb's copy has only in-frame clones and lacks some. The sample consists of about 120,000 clones, approximately 78% of them appearing once. Whole-study results and caveats: In vitro confirmation showed a few CMV-associated chains to be CMV antigen specific.

The gene calls are TRBV21-1 and TRBJ1-3; TRBD1 was called by the table and not checked on the DNA. TRBV21-1 is flagged as a pseudogene. The specimen was PBMCs. This sequence originates from a man aged 35-49 years in good health and CMV-seronegative. CDR3 DNA sequence: TGTGCCAGGGGGGGACAGGCCCACTCTGGAAACACCATATATTTT. Protein sequence: CARGGQAHSGNTIYF.